The present T cell receptor beta chain was sequenced within a study of T cell responses to AZD1222 COVID-19 vaccine. Study overall: Some second doses came at about 4 weeks and others at about 12 weeks; these were pooled.

This CDR3 region has 15 residues. Looked up from germline, CDR1 is SGHTS and CDR2 is YDEGEE. The ends were cut back, 2 bases at V and 9 bases at J, with 18 bases in the middle. Worth noting for this clone: Its target is not known.

Repertoires were generated with immunoSEQ multiplex PCR, while TCRdb's copy carries only in-frame clones and drops some. The sample carries 150,000 to 200,000 clones, approximately 88% recorded once. Study outcomes and limitations: The donors showed a predominance of white British ancestry and of females, with possible underestimation of clonal diversity.

The chain combines TRBV5-8 with TRBJ1-5; no definite D call. The sequence derives from an adult in good health. Sequences were derived from peripheral blood, sampled on day 0 of AZD1222 vaccination. The DNA for the CDR3 is TGTGCCAGCAGCTTACTGACCCCCAAAGCGCCGCCCCAGCATTTT. Amino acid sequence: CASSLLTPKAPPQHF.